These 15 T cell receptor beta chains were sequenced from one sample in a study of blood T cell repertoires in COVID-19. TCRdb's copy holds only in-frame clones and misses some; the assay was immunoSEQ multiplex PCR. Of about 220,000 clones in the sample, around four fifths were seen once. Sequencing was performed on peripheral blood. These receptors were collected from an older woman who had recovered from COVID-19.

J is TRBJ2-7 and V is TRBV18; no reliable D call. The V gene's germline CDR1 is KGHSH and CDR2 LQKENI. Trimming took off 0 bases at V and 0 bases at J, with 9 bases between the two ends. The CDR3 length is 15 residues. The CDR3 here is CASSPPGRSSYEQYF. CDR3 DNA sequence: TGTGCCAGCTCACCACCGGGCCGTAGCTCCTACGAGCAGTACTTC.

CDR3 region: CASSLPGTSGGAEQFF. The CDR3 coding sequence is TGCGCCAGCAGCCTGCCCGGGACTAGCGGGGGGGCAGAGCAGTTCTTC. The V and J genes are TRBV5-1 and TRBJ2-1; 16 bases align to TRBD2. CDR3 length: 16 amino acids. J gave up 10 bases and V 4 bases, and 8 bases lay outside the gene matches. Germline CDR1 reads SGHRS; CDR2 reads YFSETQ.

The rearrangement joins TRBV5-4 to TRBJ2-1, with TRBD1 as a possible D gene (5 bases). Germline-derived CDR1 and CDR2 are SGHNT and YYREEE (reference sequence). The CDR3 is made up of 13 amino acids. The V end was cut by 0 bases, the J end by 8 bases, with 9 bases between. The CDR3 spells CASSLVGLDEQFF. The CDR3 bases are TGTGCCAGCAGCTTGGTGGGGCTGGATGAGCAGTTCTTC.

The count of this clone is one. The rearrangement links TRBV27 to TRBJ2-5; weak D call: TRBD2 (5 bases). The V gene's germline CDR1 is MNHEY and CDR2 SMNVEV (reference sequence). There are 15 residues in the CDR3. Trimming pared 5 bases from V and 5 bases from J, leaving 18 bases between. CDR3 loop: CASSTLSGPGETQYF. The CDR3 nucleotides read TGTGCCAGCAGTACCCTAAGCGGTCCGGGGGAGACCCAGTACTTC.

The chain is built from TRBV6-5 and TRBJ2-5; 10 nucleotides align to TRBD2. The CDR3 runs to 16 residues. Germline CDR1 reads MNHEY; CDR2 reads SVGAGI. Losses at the gene ends were 0 bases for V and 5 bases for J; bases not matched to a gene: 6. Here the CDR3 reads CASSYSERGGRETQYF. The CDR3 DNA reads TGTGCCAGCAGTTACTCCGAGCGGGGGGGCCGGGAGACCCAGTACTTC.

This clone was found once. This sequence joins TRBV9 and TRBJ1-2, with D perhaps matching TRBD1 (6 bases). Germline V gives CDR1 SGDLS, CDR2 YYNGEE. V was clipped by 2 bases and J by 7 bases, with 12 bases between them. The CDR3 length is 13 residues. This CDR3 is CASSVDSGVGYTF. The CDR3 bases are TGTGCCAGCAGCGTGGATTCAGGGGTTGGCTACACCTTC.

The chain carries TRBV25-1 and TRBJ1-2; a weak D match, TRBD1 (5 bases). The CDR3 is 14 amino acids. The germline CDR1 and CDR2 sequences are MGHDK and SYGVNS. V lost 3 bases and J lost 8, with 16 bases in between. CDR3 coding DNA: TGTGCCAGCAGTGAGGGGCATCTCGTGGGGGGCTACACCTTC. Protein product: CASSEGHLVGGYTF.

This clone turned up a few times. The chain couples TRBV9 to TRBJ2-3; TRBD2 matches at 12 bases. The CDR3 totals 16 residues. With V trimmed by 0 bases and J by 4 bases, 3 bases remained unmatched. Germline CDR1 is SGDLS and CDR2 is YYNGEE. CDR3 in amino acids: CASSVGLAGGPDTQYF. In nucleotides, the CDR3 is TGTGCCAGCAGCGTAGGGCTAGCGGGGGGGCCAGATACGCAGTATTTT.

This chain links TRBV5-4 with TRBJ1-1, with 10 nucleotides matching TRBD1. V shed 5 bases, J shed 1 base, and the junction held 5 bases outside the gene matches. The CDR3 has 15 residues. Germline V gene sequence: CDR1 SGHNT, CDR2 YYREEE (reference sequence). Written as DNA, the CDR3 is TGTGCCAGCAGTCAGACAGGGGGCGCGAACACTGAAGCTTTCTTT. It specifies CASSQTGGANTEAFF.

The chain carries TRBV7-2 and TRBJ2-2, with D possibly being TRBD1 (5 bases). Germline CDR1 SGHTA, CDR2 FQGNSA. This CDR3 has 14 residues. The V and J ends lost 4 bases and 4 bases respectively, with 10 bases between them. This chain's CDR3 is CASSSRVTTGELFF. As DNA, the CDR3 is TGTGCCAGCAGCTCCAGGGTAACCACCGGGGAGCTGTTTTTT.

This clone has only one observation. A read error may produce the germline difference seen at one junction end. The chain is built from TRBV7-3 and TRBJ2-3; TRBD2 matches 7 bases. Per the germline V gene, CDR1 is SGHTA and CDR2 is FQGTGA. CDR3 length: 15 amino acids. Here the CDR3 DNA reads TGTGCCAGCAGTTTAAGTCTAGCGGCGCAGGATACGCAGTATTTT. This gives the protein CASSLSLAAQDTQYF.

The V gene is TRBV27, the J gene TRBJ2-2; weak D call: TRBD1 (6 bases). The CDR3 contains 14 residues. Germline V gene lookup returns CDR1 MNHEY and CDR2 SMNVEV (reference sequence). V shed 5 bases and J shed 7 bases, with 14 bases lying between them. In nucleotides, the CDR3 is TGTGCCAGCAGTCCAGACAGGTCCGGCGGGGAGCTGTTTTTT. Protein: CASSPDRSGGELFF.

This clone was observed a handful of times. V and J are TRBV10-3 and TRBJ2-5, with 10 nucleotides matching TRBD2. Germline V gene sequence: CDR1 ENHRY, CDR2 SYGVKD. V shed 10 bases, J shed 2 bases, and the junction held 16 bases outside the gene matches. This CDR3 has 17 residues. For the CDR3, the DNA is TGTGCCAGCCACCCACCGACCAGCGGGGGGGCTCAAGAGACCCAGTACTTC. Its protein is CASHPPTSGGAQETQYF.

The chain carries TRBV29-1 and TRBJ2-1; possible D gene TRBD1, 5 bases. CDR3 length equals 12 residues. V was pared by 4 bases and J by 2 bases, with 6 bases between. Germline CDR1 and CDR2: SQVTM and ANQGSEA. CDR3 protein: CSVAGTYNEQFF. The DNA for the CDR3 is TGCAGCGTTGCAGGGACCTACAATGAGCAGTTCTTC.

This chain links TRBV14 with TRBJ2-7; 9 nucleotides match TRBD1. The CDR3 sequence is 13 residues long. With 6 bases clipped from V and 11 bases from J, the junction kept 11 bases outside the gene matches. Per the germline V gene, CDR1 is SGHDN and CDR2 is FVKESK. CDR3 nucleotides: TGTGCCAGCAGGCCTTCCGGGACAGGGTCTGAGTACTTC. Translated: CASRPSGTGSEYF.